Shown below are 6 T cell receptor beta chains from a single sample sequenced in a study of T-cell memory formation after mild COVID-19. In TCRdb, the 5' RACE reads were re-called with MiXCR into one record per CDR3 protein. The top ten hold 8.4% of the sample, which has around 450,000 distinct CDR3 sequences, 20% seen once. Sequencing input: PBMCs or a T cell subset sorted from them (not recorded which). The source of these receptors is an adult woman who had mild COVID-19 (a few samples of this study predate the infection). Cell type and time point are not known.

The gene calls are TRBV5-1 and TRBJ2-3; D is undetermined. The V and J ends lost 2 bases and 0 bases respectively, with 13 bases between them. From germline, CDR1 is SGHRS and CDR2 YFSETQ. The CDR3 contains 16 residues. The CDR3 coding sequence is TGCGCCAGCAGCTTTGGCGCGGCCTCTAGCACAGATACGCAGTATTTT. Encoded protein: CASSFGAASSTDTQYF.

V and J are TRBV15 and TRBJ2-7; D is possibly TRBD1 or TRBD2 (5 bases each). Germline CDR1 is LNHNV and CDR2 is YYDKDF (reference sequence). V shed 4 bases and J shed 1 base, with 14 bases lying between them. The CDR3 runs 15 residues. The CDR3 DNA reads TGTGCCACCAGCACCGTCGGGGCCTGGTCCTACGAGCAGTACTTC. This codes for CATSTVGAWSYEQYF.

V gene TRBV6-1 combines with J gene TRBJ2-2; TRBD1 agrees at 11 bases. CDR1 is MNHNS, CDR2 SASEGT, per germline. Trimming removed 2 bases from V and 10 bases from J; junction bases left unmatched: 9. CDR3 length: 16 amino acids. The CDR3 sequence: CASSEMPGQGATELFF. DNA for the CDR3: TGTGCCAGCAGTGAAATGCCCGGACAGGGGGCGACGGAGCTGTTTTTT.

The CDR3 sequence is CASRWTGASSGANVLTF. The CDR3 DNA follows: TGTGCCAGCAGATGGACAGGGGCCTCCTCTGGGGCCAACGTCCTGACTTTC. This chain uses TRBV11-2 with TRBJ2-6; 9 nucleotides align to TRBD1. In germline, CDR1 is SGHAT, CDR2 FQNNGV. CDR3 length: 17 amino acids. V lost 6 bases to trimming and J lost 0 bases; unmatched junction nucleotides: 6.

The chain has TRBV6-5 and TRBJ2-2; the D gene is possibly TRBD2 (5 bases). V was pared by 0 bases and J by 4 bases, with 9 bases between. The CDR3 contains 15 residues. Germline CDR1 is MNHEY and CDR2 is SVGAGI. The CDR3: CASSYSDSVTGELFF. The DNA for the CDR3 is TGTGCCAGCAGTTACTCGGATAGCGTCACCGGGGAGCTGTTTTTT.

V and J are TRBV3-1 and TRBJ1-4; D gene ambiguous. There are 14 residues in the CDR3. Germline assignment: CDR1 LGHDT and CDR2 YNNKEL (reference sequence). Trimming removed 0 bases at V and 11 bases at J, with 13 bases between. The CDR3 nucleotides read TGTGCCAGCAGCCAAGATGCCATTGCGGGGAAACTGTTTTTT. Encoded protein: CASSQDAIAGKLFF.